The source of this T cell receptor (beta chain) is a study of shared clonotypes between healthy human individuals (dated by TCRdb to 2018 to 2021). Study-wide context: Three men and a couple of women, aged 18 to 49 years, made up the cohort. To estimate repertoire size and how much clonotypes are shared between individuals, the study performed deep sequencing of blood TCR repertoires from 4 to 6 healthy adults. Per donor, leukapheresis produced somewhere between about 0.94 and 9 billion PBMCs. Per donor, three plates each were used for CD4 naive and CD4 memory, two for CD8 naive, and one for CD8 memory. To increase sequencing depth and limit assay-specific biases, different laboratories used diverse techniques to prepare libraries and sequence TCR repertoires.

The donors were healthy, HIV-negative adults who had no recently reported acute infections or vaccinations. Every donor was a Caucasian adult residing in Nashville, Tennessee, USA. CD4+ T cells were enriched by magnetic negative selection, after which naive cells were positively selected on CD45RA and the negative fraction was taken as the memory subset. Blood was collected by leukapheresis, and PBMCs were isolated by Ficoll-Histopaque density gradient centrifugation and then cryopreserved in liquid nitrogen vapor phase. Purity and quantity of every magnetically sorted T cell population were checked by analytical flow cytometry. Genomic DNA was isolated from each sorted fraction and quantified by UV absorbance on a Nanodrop 2000c. On this clone itself: Its antigen has not been determined. One base away there is no much larger clone; base qualities are not given.

Using the deep immunoSEQ assay, multiplex PCR amplified TCR CDR3 regions from genomic DNA. Genomic DNA extracted from each cell subset was distributed evenly over all wells of several immunoSEQ 96-well plates, and each plate served as one replicate. For sorted subsets, about 220 ng of genomic DNA, equivalent to around 31,000 T cell genomes, went into each replicate PCR. The purified libraries were quantified using a Qubit 3.0 fluorometer, sized with a Bioanalyzer 2100, and then quantified again using the KAPA Library Quantification kit. Every immunoSEQ 96-well plate was sequenced on a separate single-read 150-cycle Illumina NextSeq 550 flow cell. The published analysis was carried out like this. Because the immunoSEQ output held only junctional sequences and lacked quality scores, the filtering could not match the filtering applied to full-length reads. To assign V/J genes and CDR3, sequences were annotated using PyIR, a Python wrapper for IgBLAST v1.9, with IMGT germline references. Reads with weak V/J assignments (E-value above 1e-6), missing CDR3, stop codons, out-of-frame junctions, or ambiguous translated residues were removed. A V3J clonotype was defined by an identical inferred V gene, J gene, and CDR3 amino acid sequence. To compute the percentage overlap between repertoires, the number of shared unique clonotypes was divided by the size of the smaller repertoire. Richness of each repertoire was evaluated using RTK rarefaction, the Chao1 estimator, and Recon v2.1 estimates of unobserved clonotypes. OLGA was used to compute generation probabilities for all TCRbeta clonotypes that the gDNA method yielded from a few donors. Here the immuneACCESS table is served through TCRdb, limited to in-frame sequences with V and J called. Missing clones are a known gap in these copies; in checked studies unresolved V genes cover under half, and the rest lacks a known reason. V and J calls and clone size are given by that table; D and trimming were obtained from the DNA. Within this sample are millions of clones, with 85% to 95% of them counted one time only. 0.1% to 0.15% of the sample is held by the ten biggest clonotypes.

Study-level results and caveats: Naive subsets generally had larger estimated clonotype richness than memory subsets did. Incomplete sequencing was indicated by rarefaction of sorted-subset datasets, despite the large sequencing depth. Compared with non-shared clonotypes, clonotypes shared by all four sorted-subset donors had higher generation probabilities. Pairwise subsampling led to the expectation that sequencing depth would affect the degree of clonotype sharing among donors. Sampling was restricted to blood, and TCR repertoires in tissues likely differ from the TCR repertoires found in blood. Sharing across a few donors was observed for approximately 5% of naive CD4, under 4% of naive CD8, roughly 2.3% of memory CD4, and approximately 0.41% of memory CD8 clonotypes. The small number of donors limited the genetic and exposure-history diversity represented.

The origin of this receptor is a man younger than 30 in good health. Sequencing used naive CD4+ T cells sorted from blood. Per the publication, the cell subset or site label means: CD45RA+ positively selected.

The DNA sequence is TGTGCCAGCAGTTTGAGTAGGTCAGAGACCCAGTACTTC. It codes for CASSLSRSETQYF. The rearranged chain carries TRBV27 and TRBJ2-5, with no D gene named confidently. V loses 3 bases, J loses 4 bases, and the germline ends lie 9 bases apart. The CDR3 has 13 amino acids, counting the end cysteine and phenylalanine. The retained sequence is limited to the CDR3, 39 bases, with the frame set at the first base. According to the germline V gene (reference sequence), CDR1 reads MNHEY and CDR2 reads SMNVEV.